Listed here is a single T cell receptor (beta chain). This clone appeared once. No cognate antigen has been identified for it. Base qualities are not recorded, but no much larger clone differs from it by a single base. The sample belongs to a study of T cell changes during pregnancy in multiple sclerosis (dated by TCRdb to about 2019). For the study in its entirety: The study looked at changes in the T cell repertoire across pregnancy in women with multiple sclerosis.

Libraries were prepared through the immunoSEQ multiplex PCR assay. This immuneACCESS table, as held by TCRdb, lists in-frame sequences with V and J called but not all clones. Of the missing ones, under half trace to an unresolved V gene in checked studies; the others have no known cause. The sample table holds 70,000 or so clones, of which 90% to 95% were seen once. The ten top clones hold less than 0.85% of the sample. The sequencing used peripheral blood, collected in the third trimester of pregnancy. The sequence was obtained from a female donor in good health, enrolled as a control in a pregnancy study.

Read as DNA, the sequence is TGTGCCGTTCGGTTAGCGGGGGCTAACTACGAGCAGTACTTC. This is translated as CAVRLAGANYEQYF. Recombination linked TRBV27 to TRBJ2-7; 9 of the junction bases match TRBD2. The CDR3 sequence holds 14 residues, the cysteine and phenylalanine included. The kept DNA is CDR3 alone, 42 bases in frame from the first base. The germline V and J ends show losses of 11 bases and 3 bases respectively, and no gene match explains 11 bases of the junction. CDR1 and CDR2 are read off the germline V gene (reference sequence) as MNHEY and SMNVEV.